One and the same sample provided the 13 T cell receptor beta chains below, sequenced in a study of blood T cell repertoires in COVID-19. Libraries were prepared by immunoSEQ multiplex PCR; TCRdb keeps only in-frame clonotypes and omits some of them. The table lists approximately 200,000 clones, 70% to 90% of them singletons, with less than 3% in the top ten. Specimen: peripheral blood. Receptor source: a man aged 25 to 40 with COVID-19, enrolled during active disease.

J is TRBJ1-2 and V is TRBV6-5; D unresolved. Germline CDR1 reads MNHEY; CDR2 reads SVGAGI. The V gene lost 7 bases and the J gene lost 10 bases, with 19 bases spanning the gap. This CDR3 has 13 residues. The CDR3 loop reads CASNPQSRGTYTF. CDR3 DNA sequence: TGTGCCAGCAATCCCCAGTCCCGGGGAACCTACACCTTC.

This clone was seen only once. Here the CDR3 reads CASSVNRDGYTF. In DNA, the CDR3 is TGTGCCAGTAGTGTAAACAGGGACGGCTACACCTTC. The chain carries TRBV19 and TRBJ1-2, with D possibly matching TRBD1 (6 bases). The CDR3 sequence is 12 residues long. With 5 bases removed from V and 8 bases from J, the gap between germline ends came to 12 bases. Per the germline V gene, CDR1 is LNHDA and CDR2 is SQIVND (reference sequence).

Details on this clone: A read error may account for a junction end that differs from germline. The same CDR3 arises from other DNA sequences in this sample as well. V gene TRBV4-3 combines with J gene TRBJ2-7, with 11 bases fitting TRBD1. Germline V CDR1 and CDR2: LGHNA, YSLEER. This CDR3 is 15 amino acids long. CDR3 in DNA: TGCGCCAGCAGCCTCTGGACAGGGGGCTCCTACGAACAGTACTTC. It yields the protein CASSLWTGGSYEQYF.

The genes are TRBV9 and TRBJ2-1; possibly TRBD1 for D (6 bases). This CDR3 comprises 15 residues. V lost 4 bases and J lost 8, with 19 bases in between. The germline CDR1 and CDR2 sequences are SGDLS and YYNGEE. The CDR3 region is CASSPPGVLHDEQFF. The CDR3, as DNA: TGTGCCAGCAGCCCACCAGGGGTCCTACACGATGAGCAGTTCTTC.

The V call is TRBV10-1, the J call TRBJ2-1; 8 bases map to TRBD1. Germline loops: CDR1 WNHNN, CDR2 SYGVQD (reference sequence). The V and J ends lost 3 bases and 5 bases, in that order; junction bases with no gene match: 6. The CDR3 spans 15 residues. The CDR3 DNA follows: TGCGCCAGCAGTGAAGGGGACAGGTTGAACAATGAGCAGTTCTTC. Encoded protein: CASSEGDRLNNEQFF.

This rearrangement joins TRBV4-3 to TRBJ1-4, with D perhaps matching TRBD1 (6 bases). Trimming removed 0 bases at V and 4 bases at J, with 15 bases between. CDR3 length: 17 amino acids. The germline CDR1 and CDR2 sequences are LGHNA and YSLEER. The CDR3 reads CASSQDGGRVGNEKLFF. Here the CDR3 DNA reads TGCGCCAGCAGCCAAGATGGGGGCAGGGTGGGTAATGAAAAACTGTTTTTT.

The chain is built from TRBV6-6 and TRBJ1-6; 9 bases match TRBD1. The CDR3 loop spans 15 amino acids. Looked up from germline, CDR1 is MNHNY and CDR2 is SVGAGI (reference sequence). The V segment lost 6 bases and the J segment 9 bases; nucleotides outside the gene matches: 9. CDR3 sequence reads: CASRGRDRDGSPLHF. The CDR3 nucleotides read TGTGCCAGCAGGGGGCGGGACAGGGACGGTTCACCCCTCCACTTT.

The chain recombines TRBV6-5 with TRBJ2-7; possible D gene TRBD2, 5 bases. The CDR3 is 14 residues long. V dropped 4 bases and J dropped 0 bases, with 10 bases sitting between them. Germline CDR1 reads MNHEY; CDR2 reads SVGAGI. CDR3 residues: CASSSDFVSYEQYF. The CDR3 DNA follows: TGTGCCAGCAGTTCGGACTTCGTCTCCTACGAGCAGTACTTC.

The chain combines TRBV5-6 with TRBJ2-1; 7 positions match TRBD1. V shed 6 bases, J shed 4 bases, and the junction held 13 bases outside the gene matches. CDR3 length equals 16 residues. Germline V lookup: CDR1 SGHDT, CDR2 YYEEEE. The CDR3 DNA follows: TGTGCCAGCACCAAGAACAGGGGCGAACTGTACAATGAGCAGTTCTTC. Residues: CASTKNRGELYNEQFF.

This chain uses TRBV29-1 with TRBJ2-7; 8 bases fit TRBD1. Germline V lookup: CDR1 SQVTM, CDR2 ANQGSEA. V shed 7 bases and J 4 bases; nucleotides not matched to a gene: 9. The CDR3 contains 13 residues. CDR3 protein: CSACGQGAYEQYF. CDR3 sequence (DNA): TGCAGCGCCTGTGGTCAGGGGGCATACGAGCAGTACTTC.

The V and J genes are TRBV6-1 and TRBJ2-3, with D maybe TRBD1 (6 bases). From germline, CDR1 is MNHNS and CDR2 SASEGT. The CDR3 is 15 residues long. Deletions cut 2 bases from V and 2 bases from J, with 11 bases between. CDR3 in amino acids: CASSERDKLTDTQYF. In DNA, the CDR3 is TGTGCCAGCAGTGAAAGGGACAAACTCACAGATACGCAGTATTTT.

This sequence joins TRBV5-6 and TRBJ1-2; D uncertain. Germline CDR1 SGHDT, CDR2 YYEEEE. Trimming removed 9 bases at V and 8 bases at J, with 23 bases between. This CDR3 contains 14 residues. CDR3 coding DNA: TGTGCCACCGTTGGAGGTAATCAAGGCAAAGGCTACACCTTC. Translated: CATVGGNQGKGYTF. The variable domain in full, completed from reference TRBV5-6 and TRBJ1-2, reads DAGVTQSPTHLIKTRGQQVTLRCSPKSGHDTVSWYQQALGQGPQFIFQYYEEEERQRGNFPDRFSGHQFPNYSSELNVNALLLGDSALYLCATVGGNQGKGYTFGSGTRLTVV.

The sample holds a few counts of this clone. V usage is TRBV28 and J usage is TRBJ1-2; TRBD1 agrees at 9 bases. The CDR3 is 18 amino acids. Germline V lookup: CDR1 MDHEN, CDR2 SYDVKM. Unmatched junction bases numbered 19, after V lost 3 bases and J lost 8 bases. CDR3 in amino acids: CASSLPQGGRTGVGGYTF. CDR3 nucleotide sequence: TGTGCCAGCAGTTTGCCCCAAGGAGGGAGGACAGGGGTGGGCGGCTACACCTTC.